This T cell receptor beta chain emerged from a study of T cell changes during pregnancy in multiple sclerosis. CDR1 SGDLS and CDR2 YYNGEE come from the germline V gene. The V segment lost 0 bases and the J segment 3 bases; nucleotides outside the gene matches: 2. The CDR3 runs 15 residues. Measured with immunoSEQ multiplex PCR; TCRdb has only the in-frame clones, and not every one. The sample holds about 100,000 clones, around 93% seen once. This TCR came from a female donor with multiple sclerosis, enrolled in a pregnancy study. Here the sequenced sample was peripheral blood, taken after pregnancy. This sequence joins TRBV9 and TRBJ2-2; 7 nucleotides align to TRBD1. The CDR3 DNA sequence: TGTGCCAGCAGCGTAGTAGGGGGCCACACCGGGGAGCTGTTTTTT. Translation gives CASSVVGGHTGELFF.